This passage covers 11 T cell receptor beta chains from one sample sequenced in a study of OX40 agonist ivuxolimab in advanced cancers. Here immunoSEQ multiplex PCR was the method, and the copy in TCRdb shows in-frame clones only, minus some. The data hold 9,500 to 12,000 clones, with around 80% observed a single time. Here the sequenced sample was CD4+ or CD8+ T cells sorted from blood, taken in a trial of the OX40 agonist ivuxolimab. Receptors were obtained from an adult with an advanced solid tumor such as melanoma, head and neck, liver or kidney cancer.

V gene TRBV7-9 combines with J gene TRBJ2-7; tentatively, D is TRBD1 (6 bases). Per germline, CDR1 SEHNR and CDR2 FQNEAQ (reference sequence). The CDR3 has 13 residues. The ends were cut back, 5 bases at V and 0 bases at J, with 8 bases in the middle. The DNA of the CDR3 is TGTGCCAGCAGCCCGACAGGCTCCTACGAGCAGTACTTC. This encodes CASSPTGSYEQYF.

This clone was counted a few times. This sequence joins TRBV7-4 and TRBJ2-2, with D perhaps TRBD1 (6 bases). The germline V and J ends were trimmed by 6 bases and 0 bases, with 11 bases remaining between them. The CDR3 loop spans 15 amino acids. Germline CDR1 is SGHVT and CDR2 is SQSDAQ. CDR3 DNA: TGTGCCAGCAGTCTACAGGGAACGAACACCGGGGAGCTGTTTTTT. Residues: CASSLQGTNTGELFF.

The J gene is TRBJ2-1, the V gene TRBV7-9, with D perhaps TRBD2 (5 bases). Looked up from germline, CDR1 is SEHNR and CDR2 is FQNEAQ (reference sequence). Deletions cut 7 bases from V and 7 bases from J, with 23 bases between. CDR3 length: 16 amino acids. The CDR3 DNA reads TGTGCCAGCACCAAATCCAAGGGAGTGGAGTCAAATGAGCAGTTCTTC. This encodes CASTKSKGVESNEQFF.

The V call is TRBV19, the J call TRBJ1-2, with D unresolved. The germline V and J ends were trimmed by 0 bases and 4 bases, with 15 bases remaining between them. CDR1 is LNHDA, CDR2 SQIVND, per germline (reference sequence). This CDR3 has 16 amino acids. The DNA of the CDR3 is TGTGCCAGTAGTATAGATCGGAACTCCGAGGTCTATGGCTACACCTTC. This codes for CASSIDRNSEVYGYTF.

V is TRBV9 and J is TRBJ2-7, with TRBD1 identical over 9 bases. The CDR3 is made up of 15 amino acids. CDR1 and CDR2 from the germline V gene are SGDLS and YYNGEE. The V and J ends lost 2 bases and 3 bases, in that order; junction bases with no gene match: 6. For the CDR3, the DNA is TGTGCCAGCAGCGTCGGGGCGACAGGGGGCTACGAGCAGTACTTC. Residues: CASSVGATGGYEQYF.

V is TRBV7-9 and J is TRBJ2-3; D might be TRBD1 (5 bases). The CDR3 covers 14 residues. V lost 5 bases, J lost 1 base, and 10 bases lay in between. CDR1 is SEHNR, CDR2 FQNEAQ, per germline (reference sequence). The CDR3 reads CASSLQDRTDTQYF. In nucleotides, the CDR3 is TGTGCCAGCAGCCTACAGGATCGCACAGATACGCAGTATTTT. Full variable domain (rest looked up from reference TRBV7-9 and TRBJ2-3): DTGVSQNPRHKITKRGQNVTFRCDPISEHNRLYWYRQTLGQGPEFLTYFQNEAQLEKSRLLSDRFSAERPKGSFSTLEIQRTEQGDSAMYLCASSLQDRTDTQYFGPGTRLTVL.

This chain connects TRBV19 to TRBJ2-2; no definite D call. There are 14 residues in the CDR3. Germline CDR1 is LNHDA and CDR2 is SQIVND (reference sequence). Trimming left V 3 bases short and J 5 bases short, with 10 bases between. CDR3 DNA: TGTGCCAGTAGTATCAAGGGTGCGACCGGGGAGCTGTTTTTT. Its protein is CASSIKGATGELFF. Full variable domain (outside the CDR3, taken from reference TRBV19 and TRBJ2-2): DGGITQSPKYLFRKEGQNVTLSCEQNLNHDAMYWYRQDPGQGLRLIYYSQIVNDFQKGDIAEGYSVSREKKESFPLTVTSAQKNPTAFYLCASSIKGATGELFFGEGSRLTVL.

The V gene is TRBV4-1, the J gene TRBJ2-7; 10 bases agree with TRBD2. The V gene end was trimmed by 4 bases and the J gene end by 6 bases; junction bases not matched to a gene: 9. The CDR3 contains 15 residues. Germline CDR1 reads MGHRA; CDR2 reads YSYEKL. The CDR3: CASSLIAGGGSEQYF. The CDR3 DNA reads as TGCGCCAGCAGCCTTATAGCGGGGGGAGGGTCCGAGCAGTACTTC.

This chain joins TRBV9 and TRBJ2-5; 7 positions agree with TRBD2. The CDR3 runs 16 residues. Trimming cost V 0 bases and J 1 base; bases outside gene matches: 6. Germline CDR1 SGDLS, CDR2 YYNGEE. The CDR3 loop reads CASSVAGGVLQETQYF. As DNA, the CDR3 is TGTGCCAGCAGCGTAGCTGGGGGGGTCCTCCAAGAGACCCAGTACTTC. Combining the CDR3 with reference TRBV9 and TRBJ2-5 gives the whole variable domain DSGVTQTPKHLITATGQRVTLRCSPRSGDLSVYWYQQSLDQGLQFLIQYYNGEERAKGNILERFSAQQFPDLHSELNLSSLELGDSALYFCASSVAGGVLQETQYFGPGTRLLVL.

The rearrangement uses TRBV4-1 and TRBJ2-1; 9 nucleotides match TRBD1. The CDR3 spans 15 residues. Germline CDR1 MGHRA, CDR2 YSYEKL. V lost 1 base, J lost 2 bases, and 0 bases stayed unmatched. CDR3: CASSQGDRAYNEQFF. Here the CDR3 DNA reads TGCGCCAGCAGCCAAGGGGACAGGGCCTACAATGAGCAGTTCTTC.

V usage is TRBV4-1 and J usage is TRBJ2-1; TRBD1 matches at 9 bases. Germline V gene lookup returns CDR1 MGHRA and CDR2 YSYEKL. With 2 bases clipped from V and 5 bases from J, the junction kept 13 bases outside the gene matches. The CDR3 contains 18 residues. The CDR3 bases are TGCGCCAGCAGCCAAAGGGGGGTAGGGGGACAGGGTGACAATGAGCAGTTCTTC. It codes for CASSQRGVGGQGDNEQFF.